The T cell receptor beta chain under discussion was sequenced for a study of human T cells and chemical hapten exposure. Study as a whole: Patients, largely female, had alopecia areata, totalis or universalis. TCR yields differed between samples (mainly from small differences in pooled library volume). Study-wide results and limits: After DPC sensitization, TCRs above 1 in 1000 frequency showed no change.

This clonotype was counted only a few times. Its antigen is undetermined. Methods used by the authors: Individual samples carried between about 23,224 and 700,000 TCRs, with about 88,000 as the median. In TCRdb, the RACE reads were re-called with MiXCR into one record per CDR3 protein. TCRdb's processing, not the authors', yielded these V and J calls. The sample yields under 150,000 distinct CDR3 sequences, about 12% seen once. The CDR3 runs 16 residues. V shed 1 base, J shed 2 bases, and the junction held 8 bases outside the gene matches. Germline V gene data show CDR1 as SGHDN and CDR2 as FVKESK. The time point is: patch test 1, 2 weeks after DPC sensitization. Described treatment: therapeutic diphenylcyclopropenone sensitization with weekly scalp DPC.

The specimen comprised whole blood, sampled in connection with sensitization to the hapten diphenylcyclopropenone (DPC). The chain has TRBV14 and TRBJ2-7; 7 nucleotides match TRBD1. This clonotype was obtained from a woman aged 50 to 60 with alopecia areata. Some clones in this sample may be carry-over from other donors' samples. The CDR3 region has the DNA TGTGCCAGCAGCCAAGGAAGGGGGCTTCCCCCCTACGAGCAGTACTTC. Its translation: CASSQGRGLPPYEQYF.